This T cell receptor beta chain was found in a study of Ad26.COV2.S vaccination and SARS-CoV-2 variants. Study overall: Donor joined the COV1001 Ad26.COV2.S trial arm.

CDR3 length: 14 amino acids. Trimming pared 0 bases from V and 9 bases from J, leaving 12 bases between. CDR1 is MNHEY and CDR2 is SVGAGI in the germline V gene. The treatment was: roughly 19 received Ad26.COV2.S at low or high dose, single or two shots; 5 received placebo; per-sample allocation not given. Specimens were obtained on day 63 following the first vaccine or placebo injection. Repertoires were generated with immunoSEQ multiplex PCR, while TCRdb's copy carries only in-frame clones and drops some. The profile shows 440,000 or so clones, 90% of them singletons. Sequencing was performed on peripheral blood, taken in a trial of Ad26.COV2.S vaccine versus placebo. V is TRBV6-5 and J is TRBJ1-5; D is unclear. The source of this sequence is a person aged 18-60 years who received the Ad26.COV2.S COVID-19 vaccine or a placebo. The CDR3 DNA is TGTGCCAGCAGTTACTCGATTTCGGGCACGCCCCAGCATTTT. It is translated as CASSYSISGTPQHF.